The clone carrying this T cell receptor (beta chain) is categorized as medium-sized (0.01 to 0.1%). These data originate in a study of T cells in localized non-small cell lung cancer. The J segment lost 4 bases and the V segment lost 6 bases, leaving 7 bases of the junction unmatched. Germline CDR1 MNHGY, CDR2 SAAAGT. The CDR3 extends over 15 amino acids. TCRdb's copy holds only in-frame clones and misses some; the assay was immunoSEQ multiplex PCR. The sample includes 6,000 or so clones, 14% to 15% of them seen just once. The sequencing here drew on normal lung tissue next to the tumor, taken before any cancer treatment. The clonotype comes from a male donor older than 55 with stage II squamous cell lung carcinoma. This rearrangement joins TRBV6-8 to TRBJ2-1; the match to TRBD1 covers 9 bases. The CDR3 loop is CASRSGQGIYNEQFF. CDR3 in DNA: TGTGCCAGCAGGTCGGGACAGGGTATTTACAATGAGCAGTTCTTC.